Below, 23 T cell receptor beta chains from the same sample are listed, as sequenced in a study of cytomegalovirus exposure and HLA in healthy donors. Here immunoSEQ multiplex PCR was the method, and the copy in TCRdb shows in-frame clones only, minus some. The table includes 150,000 to 200,000 clones, 80% to 90% detected once. The sample taken for sequencing was PBMCs. These receptors all come from a woman aged 30 to 39 in good health and CMV-seronegative.

The chain recombines TRBV13 with TRBJ2-7, with a weak D call TRBD1 (5 bases). V dropped 1 base and J dropped 7 bases, with 11 bases sitting between them. Germline lookup yields CDR1 PRHDT and CDR2 FYEKMQ (reference sequence). CDR3 length: 13 residues. CDR3 DNA: TGTGCCAGCAGCTTAGCCATGCAGGGAGAGCAGTACTTC. It codes for CASSLAMQGEQYF.

The CDR3 DNA follows: TGTGCCAGCTCCCCGTCAGGGGGCTATCAAGAGACCCAGTACTTC. As protein: CASSPSGGYQETQYF. The gene calls are TRBV27 and TRBJ2-5, with TRBD1 identical over 8 bases. CDR1 is MNHEY and CDR2 is SMNVEV in the germline V gene (reference sequence). V shed 8 bases and J 2 bases; nucleotides not matched to a gene: 10. CDR3 size: 15 residues.

The gene calls are TRBV18 and TRBJ2-7; D not resolved. The CDR3 spans 12 residues. Looked up from germline, CDR1 is KGHSH and CDR2 is LQKENI. Trimming pared 8 bases from V and 2 bases from J, leaving 10 bases between. The CDR3 here is CASTDGAYEQYF. In DNA form, the CDR3 reads TGTGCCAGCACTGACGGCGCCTACGAGCAGTACTTC. Supplemented by reference TRBV18 and TRBJ2-7, the full variable domain reads NAGVMQNPRHLVRRRGQEARLRCSPMKGHSHVYWYRQLPEEGLKFMVYLQKENIIDESGMPKERFSAEFPKEGPSILRIQQVVRGDSAAYFCASTDGAYEQYFGPGTRLTVT.

The chain joins TRBV28 to TRBJ2-2, with 7 bases lining up with TRBD2. J lost 2 bases, V lost 3 bases, and 6 bases had no gene match. The CDR3 has 16 amino acids. Germline V gene lookup returns CDR1 MDHEN and CDR2 SYDVKM. CDR3 region: CASSFGLADNTGELFF. The CDR3 coding sequence is TGTGCCAGCAGTTTCGGGCTAGCGGATAACACCGGGGAGCTGTTTTTT.

The chain links TRBV7-9 to TRBJ2-3; D gene uncertain. The V gene's germline CDR1 is SEHNR and CDR2 FQNEAQ (reference sequence). The germline V and J ends were trimmed by 5 bases and 7 bases, with 10 bases remaining between them. This CDR3 is built from 12 residues. CDR3 region: CASSLQENTQYF. The CDR3 DNA sequence: TGTGCCAGCAGCCTACAAGAGAATACGCAGTATTTT.

The J gene is TRBJ1-1, the V gene TRBV29-1, with D unclear. CDR1 is SQVTM and CDR2 is ANQGSEA in the germline V gene. V lost 4 bases and J 1 base, leaving 7 bases between the germline ends. CDR3 size: 12 residues. The CDR3: CSVAYTNTEAFF. CDR3 coding DNA: TGCAGCGTTGCGTACACGAACACTGAAGCTTTCTTT.

This rearrangement joins TRBV7-3 to TRBJ2-1, with TRBD1 identical over 10 bases. The trim removed 0 bases at V and 4 bases at J, leaving 3 bases unmatched. CDR3 length equals 16 residues. Germline V gene data show CDR1 as SGHTA and CDR2 as FQGTGA. The CDR3 nucleotides read TGTGCCAGCAGCTTAACTCCGGGACAGGGGTACAATGAGCAGTTCTTC. Protein: CASSLTPGQGYNEQFF. Complete variable domain (other parts from reference TRBV7-3 and TRBJ2-1): GAGVSQTPSNKVTEKGKYVELRCDPISGHTALYWYRQSLGQGPEFLIYFQGTGAADDSGLPNDRFFAVRPEGSVSTLKIQRTERGDSAVYLCASSLTPGQGYNEQFFGPGTRLTVL.

This sequence joins TRBV6-5 and TRBJ2-4; 9 bases map to TRBD1. Germline assignment: CDR1 MNHEY and CDR2 SVGAGI. The CDR3 is made up of 15 amino acids. The V segment lost 2 bases and the J segment 4 bases; nucleotides outside the gene matches: 3. The CDR3 loop reads CASSYRGQGKNIQYF. The CDR3 nucleotides read TGTGCCAGCAGTTACAGGGGACAGGGTAAAAACATTCAGTACTTC.

This chain connects TRBV18 to TRBJ2-1, with unresolved D. The V end lost 0 bases, the J end lost 6 bases, and 6 bases lay between the germline ends. Germline V gene lookup returns CDR1 KGHSH and CDR2 LQKENI. This CDR3 is 13 amino acids long. CDR3 residues: CASSPPVGNEQFF. The CDR3 DNA reads TGTGCCAGCTCACCACCGGTTGGCAATGAGCAGTTCTTC.

The chain has TRBV27 and TRBJ2-7, with D perhaps matching TRBD1 or TRBD2 (5 bases each). The CDR3 covers 13 residues. Germline assignment: CDR1 MNHEY and CDR2 SMNVEV (reference sequence). With 3 bases removed from V and 2 bases from J, the gap between germline ends came to 8 bases. The CDR3 DNA reads TGTGCCAGCAGTTTGGGACCCCCCTACGAGCAGTACTTC. Protein product: CASSLGPPYEQYF.

The V call is TRBV19, the J call TRBJ1-1; D remains ambiguous. The V end was cut by 3 bases, the J end by 2 bases, with 7 bases between. The CDR3 sequence is 13 residues long. CDR1 is LNHDA, CDR2 SQIVND, per germline (reference sequence). In DNA, the CDR3 is TGTGCCAGTAGTATCGAGCGTAACACTGAAGCTTTCTTT. Its translation: CASSIERNTEAFF.

This clone was detected once. The chain joins TRBV7-2 to TRBJ1-2; D ambiguous. The CDR3 consists of 14 residues. V lost 5 bases to trimming and J lost 8 bases, with 18 bases between them. The V gene's germline CDR1 is SGHTA and CDR2 FQGNSA. CDR3 in DNA: TGTGCCAGCAGCACCTACCGGGCAAAGTGGGGCTACACCTTC. Amino acids: CASSTYRAKWGYTF.

The chain joins TRBV28 to TRBJ2-1; D unresolved. V was clipped by 5 bases and J by 8 bases, with 13 bases between them. There are 13 residues in the CDR3. Germline CDR1 MDHEN, CDR2 SYDVKM. DNA of the CDR3: TGTGCCAGCAGTCCCCTCCAGCCAGATGAGCAGTTCTTC. Protein sequence: CASSPLQPDEQFF.

The V gene is TRBV7-6, the J gene TRBJ2-3; TRBD2 agrees at 12 bases. The germline V gene encodes CDR1 SGHVS and CDR2 FNYEAQ. The CDR3 contains 15 residues. Trimming cost V 5 bases and J 3 bases; bases outside gene matches: 3. The CDR3 nucleotides are TGTGCCAGCAGCACTAGCGGGGGGAGGACAGATACGCAGTATTTT. It is translated as CASSTSGGRTDTQYF.

This clone was found once. The genes are TRBV9 and TRBJ2-2, with D perhaps matching TRBD1 (6 bases). Germline-derived CDR1 and CDR2 are SGDLS and YYNGEE. The CDR3 has 17 residues. Trimming removed 1 base at V and 4 bases at J, with 17 bases between. The CDR3 reads CASSVLGRGGRTGELFF. DNA for the CDR3: TGTGCCAGCAGCGTATTGGGCAGGGGCGGTCGCACCGGGGAGCTGTTTTTT. Complete variable domain (other parts from reference TRBV9 and TRBJ2-2): DSGVTQTPKHLITATGQRVTLRCSPRSGDLSVYWYQQSLDQGLQFLIQYYNGEERAKGNILERFSAQQFPDLHSELNLSSLELGDSALYFCASSVLGRGGRTGELFFGEGSRLTVL.

The rearrangement uses TRBV6-1 and TRBJ2-6, with 9 bases that match TRBD1. This CDR3 region has 18 residues. Per germline, CDR1 MNHNS and CDR2 SASEGT. V was pared by 1 base and J by 1 base, with 5 bases of the junction left unmatched. The CDR3 region is CASSEVGTGLSGANVLTF. The CDR3 nucleotides are TGTGCCAGCAGTGAAGTGGGGACAGGGCTATCTGGGGCCAACGTCCTGACTTTC.

The chain combines TRBV6-5 with TRBJ2-4; D gene uncertain. Germline loops: CDR1 MNHEY, CDR2 SVGAGI. The CDR3 runs 15 residues. Trimming took 2 bases from V and 4 from J, leaving 12 bases between them. DNA of the CDR3: TGTGCCAGCAGTTACGGGCGATGGGGAAAAAACATTCAGTACTTC. This gives the protein CASSYGRWGKNIQYF.

This clone was counted once. CDR3 sequence (DNA): TGTGCCAGCAGTGAATCGGGGACTAGTTTAAATACGCAGTATTTT. Its protein is CASSESGTSLNTQYF. The chain uses TRBV6-1 and TRBJ2-3, with 8 bases that match TRBD2. This CDR3 has 15 amino acids. Germline loops: CDR1 MNHNS, CDR2 SASEGT. The V and J ends lost 2 bases and 7 bases, in that order; junction bases with no gene match: 8.

This rearrangement joins TRBV27 to TRBJ2-3, with 7 bases that match TRBD1. The germline V gene encodes CDR1 MNHEY and CDR2 SMNVEV (reference sequence). Germline trimming cut 5 bases from V and 3 bases from J; bases unmatched to any gene: 5. The CDR3 runs 14 residues. CDR3 sequence reads: CASSKQGRTDTQYF. The CDR3 DNA reads as TGTGCCAGCAGTAAACAGGGGCGGACAGATACGCAGTATTTT.

This clone has just one count. The chain has TRBV6-5 and TRBJ2-3; D unclear. Trimming shortened V by 2 bases and J by 2 bases, and 8 bases separated the two germline ends. This CDR3 has 14 amino acids. Looked up from germline, CDR1 is MNHEY and CDR2 is SVGAGI. The DNA of the CDR3 is TGTGCCAGCAGTTACCGACCGGACACAGATACGCAGTATTTT. Amino acid sequence: CASSYRPDTDTQYF.

This chain uses TRBV29-1 with TRBJ1-4; D is perhaps TRBD1 (6 bases). Germline lookup yields CDR1 SQVTM and CDR2 ANQGSEA. The V gene lost 2 bases and the J gene lost 5 bases, with 12 bases spanning the gap. The CDR3 is 14 amino acids. CDR3: CSVETGMPNEKLFF. Here the CDR3 DNA reads TGCAGCGTTGAAACAGGGATGCCCAATGAAAAACTGTTTTTT.

This sequence joins TRBV4-3 and TRBJ2-1; 7 nucleotides agree with TRBD2. Germline trimming cut 0 bases from V and 7 bases from J; bases unmatched to any gene: 6. The germline CDR1 and CDR2 sequences are LGHNA and YSLEER. The CDR3 sequence is 15 residues long. The CDR3 coding sequence is TGCGCCAGCAGCCAAGAGGCGGGAGTCTTAAATGAGCAGTTCTTC. Encoded protein: CASSQEAGVLNEQFF.

The chain recombines TRBV27 with TRBJ2-1, with 7 bases matching TRBD2. The CDR3 sequence is 13 residues long. The V segment lost 6 bases and the J segment 7 bases; nucleotides outside the gene matches: 6. Germline CDR1 and CDR2: MNHEY and SMNVEV (reference sequence). The CDR3 DNA reads as TGTGCCAGCAGATCGGGAGGCCTTAATGAGCAGTTCTTC. Translating it yields CASRSGGLNEQFF.